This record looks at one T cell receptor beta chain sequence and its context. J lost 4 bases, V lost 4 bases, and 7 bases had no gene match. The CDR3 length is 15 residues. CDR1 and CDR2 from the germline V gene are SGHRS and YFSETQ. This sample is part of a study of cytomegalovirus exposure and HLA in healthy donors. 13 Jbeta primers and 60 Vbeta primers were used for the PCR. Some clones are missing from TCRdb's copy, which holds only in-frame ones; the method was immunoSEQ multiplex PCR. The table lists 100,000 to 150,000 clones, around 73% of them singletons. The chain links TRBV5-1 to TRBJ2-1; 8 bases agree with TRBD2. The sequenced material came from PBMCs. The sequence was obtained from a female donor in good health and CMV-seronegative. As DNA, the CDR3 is TGCGCCAGCAGCCCAAATAGCGGGATTTACAATGAGCAGTTCTTC. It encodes CASSPNSGIYNEQFF.